The T cell receptor beta chain described here comes from a study of shared clonotypes between healthy human individuals. Only in-frame clones appear in the TCRdb table, and some are missing; sequencing was by immunoSEQ multiplex PCR. The sample yields 400,000 to 600,000 clones, 60% to 80% seen once. Specimen: PBMCs. The receptor was derived from a woman in her thirties or forties in good health. Some clones in this sample may be carry-over from other donors' samples.

Here the CDR3 DNA reads TGTGCCATCAGCCCTCTAGCAGATACGCAGTATTTT. Translation: CAISPLADTQYF. This rearrangement joins TRBV10-3 to TRBJ2-3; no reliable D call. Trimming removed 6 bases from V and 4 bases from J, with 8 bases in between. Looked up from germline, CDR1 is ENHRY and CDR2 is SYGVKD. The CDR3 covers 12 residues.